One and the same sample provided the 32 T cell receptor beta chains below, sequenced in a study of identical twins listed by TCRdb under 2016. The library was built by means of 5' RACE. TCRdb shows the sequencer as Illumina HiSeq 2000. TCRdb trimmed the raw reads at Q25, called clones with MiXCR and kept productive beta chains. When rows share a CDR3 protein, they turn into one entry using the most common DNA and genes. The sample table shows 1,800,000 or so distinct CDR3 sequences, and under 35% are seen once. The top ten constitute around 0.25% of the sample. The sequenced sample was cord blood. The receptors were sampled from a newborn girl in good health.

This chain joins TRBV2 and TRBJ2-4; no clear D. The J call may be wrong; the DNA end is better matched by TRBJ2-5. Germline V gene lookup returns CDR1 SNHLY and CDR2 FYNNEI. CDR3 length: 13 amino acids. CDR3 DNA: TGTGCCAGCAGTGTCAGGTCTCAAGAGACCCAGTACTTC. Translating gives CASSVRSQETQYF.

The V call is TRBV3-1, the J call TRBJ2-7; D unresolved. V was cut by 4 bases and J by 7 bases, with 17 bases left in between. Germline-derived CDR1 and CDR2 are LGHDT and YNNKEL (reference sequence). The CDR3 covers 14 residues. The CDR3 sequence is CASSLYTRYNEQYF. The CDR3 DNA reads TGTGCCAGCAGCCTATACACGAGGTACAATGAGCAGTACTTC.

This clonotype has a count of ten or more. The V call is TRBV29-1, the J call TRBJ2-7; the match to TRBD2 covers 8 bases. Trimming at V came to 3 bases and at J to 2 bases, leaving 3 bases not matched to a gene. The CDR3 has 13 residues. The V gene's germline CDR1 is SQVTM and CDR2 ANQGSEA. The CDR3 DNA reads TGCAGCGTTGAGGGACTAGGTCCCTACGAGCAGTACTTC. Its protein is CSVEGLGPYEQYF.

This clonotype was detected a few times. This chain links TRBV14 with TRBJ1-1; TRBD1 is a possible D gene (6 bases). Trimming removed 0 bases from V and 1 base from J, with 21 bases in between. This CDR3 has 19 amino acids. Germline lookup yields CDR1 SGHDN and CDR2 FVKESK. The DNA for the CDR3 is TGTGCCAGCAGCCAAGAATCGTTGGGAGCGCCCAGGGGGAACACTGAAGCTTTCTTT. Protein sequence: CASSQESLGAPRGNTEAFF. Complete variable domain (other parts from reference TRBV14 and TRBJ1-1): EAGVTQFPSHSVIEKGQTVTLRCDPISGHDNLYWYRRVMGKEIKFLLHFVKESKQDESGMPNNRFLAERTGGTYSTLKVQPAELEDSGVYFCASSQESLGAPRGNTEAFFGQGTRLTVV.

This clonotype was picked up a small number of times. The rearrangement links TRBV12-3 or TRBV12-4 to TRBJ1-1, with D tentatively TRBD1 (6 bases). CDR3 length: 13 residues. The V and J ends lost 8 bases and 6 bases respectively, with 16 bases between them. CDR3 sequence reads: CASQQGRVPEAFF. As DNA, the CDR3 is TGTGCCAGCCAACAGGGAAGGGTCCCTGAAGCTTTCTTT.

The chain links TRBV7-9 to TRBJ1-1; D not certain. V gave up 2 bases and J gave up 5 bases, with 12 bases separating them. Germline V lookup: CDR1 SEHNR, CDR2 FQNEAQ (reference sequence). This CDR3 contains 14 residues. The CDR3 nucleotides are TGTGCCAGCAGCTTATTGAATGGAGGGACTGAAGCTTTCTTT. It specifies CASSLLNGGTEAFF.

The genes are TRBV20-1 and TRBJ2-3, with 11 bases identical to TRBD2. The germline V gene has CDR1 DFQATT and CDR2 SNEGSKA (reference sequence). This CDR3 region has 16 residues. Trimming took 1 base from V and 2 from J; bases not matched to a gene: 5. The CDR3 DNA is TGCAGTGCTAGAGGGGTAGCGGGGGGGTTCACAGATACGCAGTATTTT. It encodes CSARGVAGGFTDTQYF.

The genes are TRBV27 and TRBJ2-7; D may correspond to TRBD1 or TRBD2 (5 bases each). This CDR3 is built from 16 residues. Germline CDR1 reads MNHEY; CDR2 reads SMNVEV (reference sequence). Trimming left V 5 bases short and J 7 bases short, with 24 bases between. The DNA of the CDR3 is TGTGCCAGCAGTCTAACCGGGACCCTGACCCACAATGAGCAGTACTTC. This codes for CASSLTGTLTHNEQYF.

The rearrangement links TRBV5-8 to TRBJ2-5; no definite D call. The length of the CDR3 is 15 residues. Per the germline V gene, CDR1 is SGHTS and CDR2 is YDEGEE. The ends were cut back, 1 base at V and 6 bases at J, with 16 bases in the middle. CDR3 coding DNA: TGTGCCAGCAGCTTGACTCCTATAGTGGTACAGACCCAGTACTTC. The encoded protein is CASSLTPIVVQTQYF. The full variable domain, its missing parts supplied by reference TRBV5-8 and TRBJ2-5, is EAGVTQSPTHLIKTRGQQATLRCSPISGHTSVYWYQQALGLGLQFLLWYDEGEERNRGNFPPRFSGRQFPNYSSELNVNALELEDSALYLCASSLTPIVVQTQYFGPGTRLLVL.

In this sample, this clonotype turned up many times. This chain uses TRBV12-3 or TRBV12-4 with TRBJ1-2, with D maybe TRBD1 (5 bases). CDR3 length equals 12 residues. Trimming removed 3 bases from V and 6 bases from J, with 8 bases in between. CDR3 DNA sequence: TGTGCCAGCAGTTTGGGGACGAATGGCTACACCTTC. As protein: CASSLGTNGYTF.

This clonotype has just a few counts. The rearrangement joins TRBV20-1 to TRBJ2-1, with D perhaps TRBD2 (6 bases). CDR3 size: 15 residues. The germline gives CDR1 DFQATT, CDR2 SNEGSKA (reference sequence). V lost 2 bases and J 4 bases, leaving 15 bases between the germline ends. The CDR3 DNA reads TGCAGTGCTAGACTAGCGCCGTACCTATACAATGAGCAGTTCTTC. This gives the protein CSARLAPYLYNEQFF.

The CDR3 nucleotides read TGTGCCAGCAGCCATCGGGCGGGGTTCTATGGCTACACCTTC. Encoded protein: CASSHRAGFYGYTF. This chain joins TRBV14 and TRBJ1-2, with unresolved D. From germline, CDR1 is SGHDN and CDR2 FVKESK. V shed 3 bases and J shed 4 bases, with 12 bases lying between them. This CDR3 comprises 14 residues. The full variable domain, its missing parts supplied by reference TRBV14 and TRBJ1-2, is EAGVTQFPSHSVIEKGQTVTLRCDPISGHDNLYWYRRVMGKEIKFLLHFVKESKQDESGMPNNRFLAERTGGTYSTLKVQPAELEDSGVYFCASSHRAGFYGYTFGSGTRLTVV.

The chain couples TRBV6-5 to TRBJ2-7; 7 bases match TRBD1. This CDR3 is 14 amino acids long. Unmatched junction bases numbered 7, after V lost 2 bases and J lost 6 bases. The germline V gene encodes CDR1 MNHEY and CDR2 SVGAGI. The CDR3 coding sequence is TGTGCCAGCAGTTACCGACCGGACAGGCGCGAGCAGTACTTC. It specifies CASSYRPDRREQYF.

This clonotype was recorded a few times. The V and J genes are TRBV14 and TRBJ2-7; TRBD1 agrees at 7 bases. Looked up from germline, CDR1 is SGHDN and CDR2 is FVKESK. The CDR3 consists of 16 residues. Trimming at V came to 3 bases and at J to 6 bases, leaving 14 bases not matched to a gene. The CDR3 reads CASSQVGPLRQGEQYF. CDR3 coding DNA: TGTGCCAGCAGCCAGGTTGGGCCTCTCAGACAGGGCGAGCAGTACTTC. The whole variable domain, remainder taken from reference TRBV14 and TRBJ2-7, is EAGVTQFPSHSVIEKGQTVTLRCDPISGHDNLYWYRRVMGKEIKFLLHFVKESKQDESGMPNNRFLAERTGGTYSTLKVQPAELEDSGVYFCASSQVGPLRQGEQYFGPGTRLTVT.

This chain connects TRBV29-1 to TRBJ2-5; 7 bases are shared with TRBD2. J lost 1 base, V lost 3 bases, and 8 bases had no gene match. CDR1 and CDR2 from the germline V gene are SQVTM and ANQGSEA. CDR3 length: 15 residues. The CDR3 is CSVDGRPGGQETQYF. In DNA, the CDR3 is TGCAGCGTTGACGGCCGGCCGGGGGGCCAAGAGACCCAGTACTTC. Using reference TRBV29-1 and TRBJ2-5 for the parts outside the CDR3, the full variable domain is SAVISQKPSRDICQRGTSLTIQCQVDSQVTMMFWYRQQPGQSLTLIATANQGSEATYESGFVIDKFPISRPNLTFSTLTVSNMSPEDSSIYLCSVDGRPGGQETQYFGPGTRLLVL.

This clonotype occurred a few times. The chain employs TRBV20-1 and TRBJ2-1; no definite D call. Germline V lookup: CDR1 DFQATT, CDR2 SNEGSKA (reference sequence). V lost 3 bases and J lost 13, with 13 bases in between. This CDR3 contains 11 residues. This CDR3 is CSASLGYTQFF. In nucleotides, the CDR3 is TGCAGTGCTAGTCTCGGGTACACCCAGTTCTTC.

A single count supports this clonotype. The V gene is TRBV29-1, the J gene TRBJ2-7; D is uncertain. The CDR3 has 15 residues. Per germline, CDR1 SQVTM and CDR2 ANQGSEA. Trimming pared 3 bases from V and 7 bases from J, leaving 22 bases between. The CDR3 region has the DNA TGCAGCGTTGACCCTCCCCCCGGAGTAGTCAATGAGCAGTACTTC. This translates into CSVDPPPGVVNEQYF.

The chain carries TRBV13 and TRBJ1-2; maybe TRBD1 (5 bases). CDR3 size: 14 residues. V was pared by 0 bases and J by 5 bases, with 10 bases between. Germline CDR1 is PRHDT and CDR2 is FYEKMQ (reference sequence). This chain's CDR3 is CASSLGDSQYGYTF. In nucleotides, the CDR3 is TGTGCCAGCAGCTTAGGAGACAGCCAGTATGGCTACACCTTC.

Written as DNA, the CDR3 is TGTGCCAGTAGGGCTCTAGCGGGAAGCCCCTACGAGCAGTACTTC. Amino acids: CASRALAGSPYEQYF. This chain uses TRBV19 with TRBJ2-4; 9 bases fit TRBD2. TRBJ2-7 explains the end of the DNA better; the J call may be wrong. This CDR3 comprises 15 residues. Germline V gene data show CDR1 as LNHDA and CDR2 as SQIVND (reference sequence).

To note about this clonotype: Possible read error: a much larger clone is one base away. This rearrangement joins TRBV29-1 to TRBJ2-3; 8 positions match TRBD2. The germline CDR1 and CDR2 sequences are SQVTM and ANQGSEA. The CDR3 consists of 14 residues. CDR3 region: CNVTSGHFTDTQYF. As DNA, the CDR3 is TGCAACGTCACTAGCGGACACTTCACAGATACGCAGTATTTT.

This clonotype was seen a few times. The chain recombines TRBV11-2 with TRBJ2-1; a weak D match, TRBD1 (6 bases). Germline V gene data show CDR1 as SGHAT and CDR2 as FQNNGV. Trimming cost V 2 bases and J 6 bases, with 20 bases left between them. The CDR3 length is 17 residues. In DNA, the CDR3 is TGTGCCAGCAGCTTAAGGTGGGGGACAATCGGGGTCAATGAGCAGTTCTTC. As protein: CASSLRWGTIGVNEQFF.

This clonotype came up a few times. V usage is TRBV9 and J usage is TRBJ2-7; unclear D gene. V gave up 0 bases and J gave up 2 bases, with 9 bases separating them. CDR3 length: 14 amino acids. CDR1 and CDR2 from the germline V gene are SGDLS and YYNGEE. The CDR3, as DNA: TGTGCCAGCAGCGTAGGGGCTTCCCCCTACGAGCAGTACTTC. The encoded protein is CASSVGASPYEQYF.

This clonotype was observed at least ten times. This chain joins TRBV5-1 and TRBJ2-7; TRBD1 agrees at 7 bases. There are 16 residues in the CDR3. Germline V CDR1 and CDR2: SGHRS, YFSETQ. V lost 1 base to trimming and J lost 0 bases; unmatched junction nucleotides: 7. The CDR3 nucleotides are TGCGCCAGCAGCTTGTACGGGGACAGCTTCTCCTACGAGCAGTACTTC. Translating gives CASSLYGDSFSYEQYF. Full variable domain (remainder filled in from reference TRBV5-1 and TRBJ2-7): KAGVTQTPRYLIKTRGQQVTLSCSPISGHRSVSWYQQTPGQGLQFLFEYFSETQRNKGNFPGRFSGRQFSNSRSEMNVSTLELGDSALYLCASSLYGDSFSYEQYFGPGTRLTVT.

The sample holds a few counts of this clonotype. The J gene is TRBJ1-2, the V gene TRBV20-1, with D perhaps TRBD1 (6 bases). This CDR3 contains 15 residues. V was clipped by 1 base and J by 2 bases, with 14 bases between them. The germline gives CDR1 DFQATT, CDR2 SNEGSKA (reference sequence). CDR3 amino acids: CSARVGAGANYGYTF. The CDR3 coding sequence is TGCAGTGCTAGAGTCGGGGCAGGGGCCAACTATGGCTACACCTTC.

V usage is TRBV3-1 and J usage is TRBJ2-1, with a tentative D call TRBD2 (7 bases). The germline V and J ends were trimmed by 0 bases and 4 bases, with 13 bases remaining between them. CDR1 and CDR2 (germline): LGHDT, YNNKEL (reference sequence). This CDR3 spans 16 amino acids. CDR3 sequence (DNA): TGTGCCAGCAGCCAAGATGGGGGGGCGTTATACAATGAGCAGTTCTTC. Translated, it gives CASSQDGGALYNEQFF.

This clonotype was detected a few times. The chain is built from TRBV24-1 and TRBJ1-1; 8 bases fit TRBD1. The germline CDR1 and CDR2 sequences are KGHDR and SFDVKD. CDR3 length equals 13 residues. V gave up 9 bases and J gave up 1 base; unmatched junction bases: 3. CDR3 sequence (DNA): TGTGCCACCCGGGGACAGGCGAACACTGAAGCTTTCTTT. Its translation: CATRGQANTEAFF.

This clonotype was seen a handful of times. The V gene is TRBV5-1, the J gene TRBJ1-4; TRBD1 aligns across 7 bases. Unmatched junction bases numbered 6, after V lost 4 bases and J lost 0 bases. Germline CDR1 reads SGHRS; CDR2 reads YFSETQ. CDR3 size: 16 residues. DNA for the CDR3: TGCGCCAGCAGCACCAACAGGGGAGCAACTAATGAAAAACTGTTTTTT. Translation gives CASSTNRGATNEKLFF.

The V gene is TRBV15, the J gene TRBJ2-1; 7 bases are shared with TRBD1. The CDR3 has 15 amino acids. Germline lookup yields CDR1 LNHNV and CDR2 YYDKDF (reference sequence). V gave up 0 bases and J gave up 4 bases; unmatched junction bases: 3. As DNA, the CDR3 is TGTGCCACCAGCAGAGATTGGGGACAGTACAATGAGCAGTTCTTC. Translating gives CATSRDWGQYNEQFF. The whole variable domain, filled in from reference TRBV15 and TRBJ2-1, reads DAMVIQNPRYQVTQFGKPVTLSCSQTLNHNVMYWYQQKSSQAPKLLFHYYDKDFNNEADTPDNFQSRRPNTSFCFLDIRSPGLGDTAMYLCATSRDWGQYNEQFFGPGTRLTVL.

The genes are TRBV10-2 and TRBJ2-4; TRBD2 might be the D (5 bases). Trimming took 6 bases from V and 15 from J, leaving 18 bases between them. Per the germline V gene, CDR1 is WSHSY and CDR2 is SAAADI. The CDR3 is made up of 12 amino acids. The CDR3 is CASRGVPYVTYF. The CDR3 DNA follows: TGCGCCAGCAGGGGAGTTCCCTACGTAACGTACTTC.

The chain is built from TRBV27 and TRBJ1-1, with D hard to call. Trimming pared 2 bases from V and 8 bases from J, leaving 9 bases between. There are 12 residues in the CDR3. The germline CDR1 and CDR2 sequences are MNHEY and SMNVEV (reference sequence). CDR3 region: CASSLRGREAFF. The CDR3 region has the DNA TGTGCCAGCAGTTTACGTGGCAGAGAAGCTTTCTTT.

This clonotype was found once. The chain has TRBV9 and TRBJ2-2, with D perhaps TRBD1 (6 bases). The ends were cut back, 2 bases at V and 4 bases at J, with 9 bases in the middle. The CDR3 is 14 residues long. In germline, CDR1 is SGDLS, CDR2 YYNGEE. CDR3 coding DNA: TGTGCCAGCAGCGTGACAGGAGTCACCGGGGAGCTGTTTTTT. Translating it yields CASSVTGVTGELFF.

This clonotype appeared a few times. The gene calls are TRBV5-1 and TRBJ1-2, with D possibly TRBD1 on 5 matching bases. CDR3 length: 13 residues. Per the germline V gene, CDR1 is SGHRS and CDR2 is YFSETQ. V was pared by 5 bases and J by 2 bases, with 10 bases between. The CDR3 protein is CASRPGANYGYTF. The CDR3 coding sequence is TGCGCCAGCAGACCCGGGGCGAACTATGGCTACACCTTC.